The T cell receptor beta chain under discussion was sequenced for a study of metastatic and nonmetastatic thyroid tumors (dated by TCRdb to 2018 to 2021). At the level of the whole study: Repertoires were compared across peripheral blood and tumor or nodule tissue samples from malignant and benign thyroid patients. The investigation overall reported the following: In both blood and tumor samples, malignant tumors were reported to have significantly higher TCR beta diversity than benign nodules.

No patient had received any treatment before thyroid surgery. The study retrospectively analysed patient clinical samples collected from about 2012 to 2018 using T-cell receptor beta sequencing. This clone was recorded at least ten times. Which antigen it targets is not known. No base qualities exist here, and no much larger clone lies one base off it. The library came from PCR. Sequencing was carried out with an Illumina HiSeq 4000. The TCR beta-chain CDR3 region of each patient was profiled by high-throughput sequencing. As for the original processing: CDR3 differences across clinicopathological groups were used to build a classifier for discriminating distant-metastatic papillary thyroid cancer patients. To measure repertoire diversity the researchers used the Shannon index, while the Morisita-Horn index served to gauge how similar the tumor and blood repertoires were. TCRdb trimmed the raw reads at Q25, called clones with MiXCR and kept productive beta chains. Clone size and V and J calls follow TCRdb, not the original study. This sample is represented by 43,000 or so clones; roughly 15% of them were singletons. The ten largest make up approximately 23% of the sample.

This clonotype was obtained from a female donor with papillary thyroid cancer or a benign thyroid nodule (not recorded which). Some clones in this sample may be carry-over from other donors' samples. The sample consisted of blood.

The CDR3 region reads CASSDKTSPKTGYEQYF. The sequence in DNA is TGTGCCAGCAGTGACAAGACTAGCCCGAAGACGGGCTACGAGCAGTACTTC. Recombination joined TRBV6-4 with TRBJ2-7, and TRBD2 aligns with 7 junction nucleotides. The CDR3 has 17 amino acids, counting the end cysteine and phenylalanine. This entry keeps only the CDR3 DNA: 51 bases, framed from base 1. V is pruned by 2 bases and J by 3 bases, leaving 13 bases of the junction without a gene match. From the germline V gene, CDR1 is MRHNA and CDR2 is SNTAGT.